The clone carrying this T cell receptor (beta chain) has only one observation. As yet, its antigen is unknown. Here immunoSEQ multiplex PCR was the method, and the copy in TCRdb shows in-frame clones only, minus some. Seen here are 44,000 or so clones, 94% observed once, and the top ten hold 3.1%. This specimen belongs to a study of T cell therapy after organ transplantation. Study-wide results and caveats: Concurrent antirejection and antiviral drugs remain unassessed confounders. Few nonresponder expansions may reflect low coverage from poor CD8+ yield.

J gave up 4 bases and V 5 bases, and 3 bases lay outside the gene matches. This CDR3 is 15 amino acids long. Germline V lookup: CDR1 MNHEY, CDR2 SVGAGI. The chain uses TRBV6-5 and TRBJ2-1, with 12 bases aligning to TRBD2. This TCR was sampled from a human patient who had received a solid organ transplant and had CMV disease. Sequenced here: CD8+ T cells from blood, sampled before autologous CMV-specific T cell therapy. The CDR3 DNA follows: TGTGCCAGCAGTCCAACTAGCGGGGGGTACAATGAGCAGTTCTTC. This encodes CASSPTSGGYNEQFF.